This TCR beta chain originates from a study of cytomegalovirus exposure and HLA in healthy donors (dated by TCRdb to about 2017). About the full investigation: According to an earlier analysis of around 600 of the donors, 150 million to 200 million T cells yielded 100 million or so unique TCR beta sequences and about 300 Gb of sequence data. Around 330 gigabases of sequencing data and approximately 91 million unique TCR sequences made up an early release that covered approximately 700 HLA-typed donors. Of the approximately 400 genotyped donors, 75% to 85% were placed in the genetic ancestry cluster associated with self-reported Caucasian donors. The study aimed to test whether cataloging public T cell receptors could reveal signatures of past pathogen exposure. The T cell repertoires of several hundred subjects were profiled by immunosequencing and related to cytomegalovirus serostatus. In addition to the first cohort of 666 subjects, a separate validation cohort of 120 different subjects was used. The study combined high-throughput TCR immunosequencing, statistical association of individual TCRs with disease status, and machine learning to predict cytomegalovirus infection status. A later analysis re-analyzed previously published TCR beta repertoires from roughly 630 donors and added high-resolution HLA genotyping to study TCR occurrence patterns. Rather than drawing on any new phenotypic data, the later analysis identified candidate immune exposures from TCR beta sequences and the way those sequences occurred across donors. An earlier analysis of 500 to 750 of the donors applied high-throughput TCR beta sequencing to assess whether each TCR beta V gene segment acted as functional or pseudogenic. Alongside the repertoire data, information on donor age, sex, ethnicity and CMV serostatus was compiled. Genome-wide SNP genotypes for about 55% of the roughly 670 donors were used in a later genetic analysis, which treated that subset as a discovery cohort. Every repertoire in the discovery cohort had been generated on one and the same sequencing platform. HLA typing included class I and class II loci at four-digit resolution. Typing coverage differed by locus: A, B, C, DRB1 and DQB1 were typed in roughly 620-640 donors, DQA1 in 500 to 550, DPA1 in approximately 600, and DPB1 in 472. About five DR-DQ haplotypes were treated as single units for association and clustering because of strong linkage in the cohort. On average, roughly 240,000 unique TCR beta nucleotide sequences were sequenced per donor among 398 genotyped donors of the cohort, with approximately 18% of those sequences being non-productive.

In total, 666 healthy bone marrow donors made up the cohort. At the time of sampling, every cohort member was nominally healthy, though immune exposures that went unrecorded were likely present. The donor tested CMV seronegative and was one of the 352 seronegative cohort members. Every donor gave a peripheral blood sample, and the peripheral blood mononuclear cells from that sample were used for TCR beta sequencing. The Qiagen DNeasy Blood Extraction Kit was used to extract genomic DNA from the blood cell samples. Findings and caveats that apply to the study as a whole: Presence/absence analyses assumed roughly uniform sequencing depth across donors, an assumption that may not hold. A later genetic analysis associated a missense DCLRE1C variant with V-gene and J-gene trimming of TCR beta chains, and an independent cohort replicated the association. In vitro tests confirmed that a few of the cytomegalovirus-associated TCR beta chains recognize cytomegalovirus antigens. A total of about 180 TCR beta chains were listed by the study as associated with cytomegalovirus. While some public TCRs were present in many individuals, most TCR sequences turned up only very rarely across donors. Because the 87-base-pair reads could not distinguish some IMGT-functional V segments, including TRBV6-2 and TRBV6-3, those segments were excluded. This cohort had only TCR beta chains sequenced, and the lack of alpha or paired-chain data limited which features could be detected. Specific HLA alleles were associated with roughly 16,000 TCR beta sequences at a false discovery rate of 0.05 in a later analysis. A further reported finding was that TCR beta sequences accurately predicted the HLA-A and HLA-B alleles for most subjects in the first cohort. A group of highly shared sequence variants was considered likely to be a technical artifact of the sequencing pipeline. For the cohort, immune exposure information was limited to CMV serostatus. Roughly 15 rarely observed V segments, including chromosome 9 orphons, were excluded from the earlier analysis of almost 600 of the donors because counts were too low. Cytomegalovirus status was reported to be diagnosed by the classifier with high specificity and sensitivity in both the original and validation cohorts. Compared with the 666-donor mean, donors in an Asian-associated ancestry cluster had fewer N-insertions in productive TCRs, according to a later genetic analysis. Because HLA typing was missing for some donors at each locus, association tests included only the typed subset. The authors suggested that the approach could potentially be extended to other disease states and immunological phenotypes. In a later analysis, TCR association rates were found to vary across HLA loci, with the most associated TCRs seen for DRB1 alleles and the fewest for HLA-C alleles. In a later analysis, several top co-occurrence clusters were reported to appear linked to parvovirus B19, influenza, CMV and Epstein-Barr virus. Correlated functional status among segregating V segments might reflect linkage disequilibrium, but an unknown experimental factor could not be ruled out. Assigning TCR associations to individual alleles was difficult when HLA alleles, especially DR and DQ, strongly co-occurred. A later analysis found that most CMV-associated TCR beta chains appeared HLA-restricted, with HLA associations seemingly driven largely by CMV exposure. In a later analysis, HLA-associated TCR beta chains were found to be more clonally expanded and to have lower generation probabilities than equally common non-associated chains. In an earlier analysis of several hundred of the donors, most TCR beta V segments were observed in productive rearrangements about 90% or about 30% of the time, broadly matching IMGT annotations.

Remarks on this clone: The antigen this receptor binds is unknown. It has no much larger one-base neighbor in the sample; base qualities were not kept.

Based on the germline V gene (reference sequence), the CDR1 and CDR2 sequences are MNHNY and SVGAGI. Trimming leaves V shorter by 6 bases and J shorter by 5 bases, with the junction holding 6 bases beyond the gene matches. The CDR3 measures 14 amino acids from cysteine to phenylalanine. Only CDR3 DNA is held: 42 bases, read in frame from base 1. The library was prepared using the immunoSEQ multiplex PCR assay. For the multiplex PCR, a mixture combining 60 forward primers for TCR Vbeta segments and 13 reverse primers for TCR Jbeta segments was used. Amplification of the CDR3 region of rearranged TCR beta genes was performed with a multiplex PCR assay on genomic DNA. The Illumina HiSeq System was used to sequence the amplified TCR beta libraries as 87-base-pair reads. In the source study's methods: Across the 500 to 700 repertoires, a later analysis counted roughly 77 million unique TCR beta chains, around 11 million of which were shared by at least two donors. To remove PCR and sequencing errors, raw reads were error-corrected and collapsed into unique sequences using a nearest-neighbor algorithm that merged closely related sequences. V, D and J gene segments were assigned by aligning CDR3 sequences to IMGT reference sequences. For a sequence to be retained, a match of at least six nucleotides to both a V gene segment and a J gene segment was required. Rearrangements were called productive when the CDR3 lacked stop codons and stayed in frame with V and J; all others were non-productive. Following IMGT convention, CDR3 was defined as the stretch from the second conserved V-encoded cysteine to the conserved J-encoded phenylalanine. Sequences without an unambiguous match to a single V gene segment were excluded from the earlier analysis of several hundred of the donors. An earlier analysis of fewer than 650 of the donors classified V segments as functional when productive rearrangements were above 56.7% and as segregating when the standard deviation between donors was above 5%. A statistical classification framework was built for diagnosing cytomegalovirus status from the catalog of TCR beta chain sequences. A later analysis assigned V and J genes by comparing TCR nucleotide sequences with IMGT/GENE-DB human TR gene sequences. In a later analysis, CDR3 sequences and most-parsimonious VDJ recombination scenarios were assigned using the TCRdist pipeline. In a later analysis, each TCR beta chain was defined by its CDR3 amino acid sequence together with its V-gene family, and reads without a unique V-gene family were excluded. To address suspected cross-contamination and a sequencing artifact, a later analysis removed around 600 highly shared, low-generation-probability nucleotide sequences. For each public chain, a later analysis derived a clonal expansion index from normalized ranks of inferred template counts within each repertoire. In a later analysis, generation probabilities were computed using a VDJ recombination model fitted to out-of-frame rearrangements, and the results were checked against IGoR. Hypergeometric tests were used in a later analysis to score TCR-TCR, TCR-HLA and TCR-CMV co-occurrence, with a repertoire-size bias correction applied to the TCR pairs. A later analysis estimated false discovery rates by permuting HLA or CMV assignments 20 times. In a later analysis, co-occurring TCRs were grouped with DBSCAN, and TCRdist sequence similarity was added when clustering was performed within HLA-allele-positive subsets. For co-occurrence clustering, repertoires with fewer than 30,000 or more than 120,000 public chains were excluded, along with five repertoires with anomalous nucleotide sharing. Not all clones reach the TCRdb copy of this immuneACCESS table, which keeps in-frame sequences only. Checked studies attribute under half of the gap to unresolved V genes and leave the rest unexplained. The D gene and trimming were derived from the DNA, and the V and J assignments and clone size from that table. The table for this sample lists hundreds of thousands of clones; 82% of them were counted only once. The top ten constitute 0.55% to 0.7% of the sample.

The rearrangement combines TRBV6-6 with TRBJ2-1, and TRBD2 aligns with 8 junction nucleotides. What was sequenced was PBMCs. The source is a woman aged 40 to 50 in good health and CMV-seronegative. The CDR3: CASSSGGLNNEQFF. The DNA reads as follows: TGTGCCAGCAGCAGCGGGGGCTTAAACAATGAGCAGTTCTTC.